This TCR beta chain was identified in a study of T cell repertoires in cytomegalovirus infection. After removal of 0 bases from V and 3 bases from J, the junction contained 6 bases not matched to a gene. The CDR3 length is 15 residues. Germline V gene lookup returns CDR1 DFQATT and CDR2 SNEGSKA (reference sequence). This clonotype was seen more than once but under ten times. What it binds is not known. Whole-study results and caveats: Totalled public TCR beta family frequency picked out people who carried CMV plus the relevant HLA.

Each CDR3 protein is one row after TCRdb ran MiXCR on the reads. The sample yields some 300,000 distinct CDR3 sequences, roughly 9.3% seen once. The chain recombines TRBV20-1 with TRBJ2-7, with 9 nucleotides matching TRBD1. This receptor was obtained from a human donor in good health (CMV status not recorded). Some clones in this sample may be carry-over from other donors' samples. Sample: PBMCs. CDR3 sequence reads: CSAREQGAKLYEQYV. The CDR3, as DNA: TGCAGTGCTAGAGAACAGGGGGCCAAACTCTACGAGCAGTACGTC.